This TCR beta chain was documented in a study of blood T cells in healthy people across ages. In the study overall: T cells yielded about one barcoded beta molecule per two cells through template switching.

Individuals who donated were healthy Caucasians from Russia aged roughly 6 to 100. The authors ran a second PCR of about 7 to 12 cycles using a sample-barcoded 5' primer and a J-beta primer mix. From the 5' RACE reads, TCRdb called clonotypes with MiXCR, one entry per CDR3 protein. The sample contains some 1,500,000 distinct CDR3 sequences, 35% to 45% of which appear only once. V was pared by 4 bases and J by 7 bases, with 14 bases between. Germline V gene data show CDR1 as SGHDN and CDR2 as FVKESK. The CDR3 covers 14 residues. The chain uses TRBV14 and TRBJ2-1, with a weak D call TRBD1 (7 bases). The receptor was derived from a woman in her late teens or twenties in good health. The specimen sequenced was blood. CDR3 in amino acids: CASSRTTGRNEQFF. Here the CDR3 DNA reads TGTGCCAGCAGCCGAACGACAGGGAGGAATGAGCAGTTCTTC.